The rows below give T cell receptor beta chains drawn from one sample of a study of T cells in Graves' hyperthyroidism and ophthalmopathy. TCRdb processed the multiplex PCR reads anew with MiXCR; each CDR3 protein has one entry. The table lists about 480,000 distinct CDR3 sequences, roughly 25% of them singletons. Sample: blood. The receptor set was obtained from a woman in her thirties with Graves' ophthalmopathy. The CDR3 runs from the conserved cysteine through the conserved F or W. D genes are given only for firm matches. Clone size appears in some rows only: once, few, many, or a class for an expanded clone.

few	TRBV6-2/TRBV6-3	TRBJ1-5	TRBD1	CASRDHPGQFYNQPQHF	TGTGCCAGCAGAGATCATCCGGGACAGTTTTACAATCAGCCCCAGCATTTT
once	TRBV28	TRBJ2-7	TRBD1	CASSFRTGNSYEQYF	TGTGCCAGCAGTTTTCGGACAGGGAACTCCTACGAGCAGTACTTC
many	TRBV28	TRBJ1-2	TRBD1	CASSFRTGSGNYGYTF	TGTGCCAGCAGTTTTAGGACAGGGAGCGGGAACTATGGCTACACCTTC
-	TRBV12-3/TRBV12-4	TRBJ2-2	TRBD2	CASSFYPGGGTGELFF	TGTGCCAGCAGTTTCTACCCGGGGGGAGGCACCGGGGAGCTGTTTTTT
many	TRBV20-1	TRBJ2-7	TRBD2	CSARGTSVYEQYF	TGCAGTGCTAGGGGGACTAGCGTTTACGAGCAGTACTTC
-	TRBV6-1	TRBJ1-1	-	CASSVTDSGPEAFF	TGTGCCAGCAGTGTAACAGACAGCGGGCCTGAAGCTTTCTTT
-	TRBV6-5	TRBJ1-5	-	CASSYGRPSGNQPQHF	TGTGCCAGCAGTTACGGGCGGCCAAGCGGCAATCAGCCCCAGCATTTT
many	TRBV19	TRBJ2-5	TRBD2	CASSIRAGEGETQYF	TGTGCCAGTAGTATCCGGGCGGGGGAAGGGGAGACCCAGTACTTC
many	TRBV7-2	TRBJ1-5	TRBD1	CASSHRTGRRWGNQPQHF	TGTGCCAGCAGCCACCGGACAGGGCGGAGGTGGGGCAATCAGCCCCAGCATTTT
many	TRBV19	TRBJ1-5	-	CASSLVGLYSNQPQHF	TGTGCCAGTAGCCTAGTGGGCCTTTATAGCAATCAGCCCCAGCATTTT
-	TRBV20-1	TRBJ2-5	-	CSASVGEETQYF	TGCAGTGCTAGTGTAGGGGAAGAGACCCAGTACTTC
many	TRBV4-2	TRBJ1-1	-	CASSQATGNTEAFF	TGTGCCAGCAGCCAAGCGACGGGGAACACTGAAGCTTTCTTT
-	TRBV29-1	TRBJ1-1	TRBD1	CSVTAGGRRTEAFF	TGCAGCGTTACCGCAGGGGGGCGACGAACTGAAGCTTTCTTT
-	TRBV3-1	TRBJ1-2	-	CASSQGGLLANYGYTF	TGTGCCAGCAGCCAAGGTGGACTTTTGGCTAACTATGGCTACACCTTC
-	TRBV12-3/TRBV12-4	TRBJ1-6	-	CASSLGISPLHF	TGTGCCAGCAGTTTGGGGATTTCACCCCTCCACTTT
many	TRBV6-1	TRBJ2-7	TRBD2	CASRVGRGDSYEQYF	TGTGCCAGCAGGGTCGGGCGGGGGGACTCCTACGAGCAGTACTTC
many	TRBV12-3/TRBV12-4	TRBJ2-7	-	CASSLLQGQDEQYF	TGTGCCAGCAGTTTGCTCCAGGGTCAGGACGAGCAGTACTTC
many	TRBV6-2/TRBV6-3	TRBJ2-3	-	CASTLIQGSTDTQYF	TGTGCCAGCACTCTTATACAGGGAAGCACAGATACGCAGTATTTT
once	TRBV4-1	TRBJ1-3	-	CASSQDRGETGNNIYF	TGCGCCAGCAGCCAAGATCGGGGGGAAACTGGAAACAACATATATTTT
-	TRBV6-2/TRBV6-3	TRBJ1-1	-	CASSRLVGGRTEAFF	TGTGCCAGCAGTCGCCTTGTCGGGGGGCGGACTGAAGCTTTCTTT